This T cell receptor (beta chain) emerged from a study of cytomegalovirus exposure and HLA in healthy donors. Germline V gives CDR1 SGHAT, CDR2 FQNNGV. The CDR3 covers 16 residues. To note about this clone: One end of the junction varies from germline; a read error may be responsible.

The assay was immunoSEQ multiplex PCR, and TCRdb's table has in-frame clones only and misses some. Of about 200,000 clones listed, around four fifths were seen once; the top ten hold 5.5% to 7%. V and J are TRBV11-2 and TRBJ2-7; D may be TRBD2 (6 bases). The clonotype comes from a woman aged 18-29 years in good health and CMV-seronegative. Sequencing was performed on PBMCs. The CDR3 DNA is TGTGCCAGCAACTTAGCTCGGGGGACCAGTCTCTACGAGCAGTACTTC. This sequence encodes CASNLARGTSLYEQYF. The variable domain in full, completed from reference TRBV11-2 and TRBJ2-7, reads EAGVAQSPRYKIIEKRQSVAFWCNPISGHATLYWYQQILGQGPKLLIQFQNNGVVDDSQLPKDRFSAERLKGVDSTLKIQPAKLEDSAVYLCASNLARGTSLYEQYFGPGTRLTVT.